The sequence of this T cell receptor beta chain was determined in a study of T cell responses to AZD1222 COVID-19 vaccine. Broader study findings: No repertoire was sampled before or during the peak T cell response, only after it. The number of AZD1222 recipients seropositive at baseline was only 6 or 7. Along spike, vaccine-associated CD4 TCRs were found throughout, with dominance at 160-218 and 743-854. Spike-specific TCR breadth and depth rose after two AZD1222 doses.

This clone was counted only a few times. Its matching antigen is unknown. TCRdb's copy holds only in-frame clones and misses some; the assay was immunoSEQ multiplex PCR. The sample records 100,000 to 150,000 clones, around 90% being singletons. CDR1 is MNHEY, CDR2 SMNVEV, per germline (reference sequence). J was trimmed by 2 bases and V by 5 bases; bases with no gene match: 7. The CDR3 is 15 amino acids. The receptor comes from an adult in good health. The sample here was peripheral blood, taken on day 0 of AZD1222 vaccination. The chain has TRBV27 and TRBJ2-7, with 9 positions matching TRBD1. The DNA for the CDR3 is TGTGCCAGCAGTCTCGGACAGGGGTACACCTACGAGCAGTACTTC. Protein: CASSLGQGYTYEQYF.